This T cell receptor beta chain was captured by sequencing in a study of blood T cell repertoires in COVID-19. Clones were sequenced by immunoSEQ multiplex PCR, and TCRdb holds only the in-frame ones, with some missing. Among around 310,000 clones listed, around 87% were seen once. Trimming cost V 6 bases and J 8 bases, with 13 bases left between them. Germline V gene lookup returns CDR1 MDHEN and CDR2 SYDVKM. This CDR3 region has 13 residues. The chain uses TRBV28 and TRBJ1-4; D is perhaps TRBD1 (6 bases). Sequencing was done on a sample of peripheral blood. The sequence derives from a woman aged 45-60 years with active or convalescent COVID-19. CDR3: CASRPGVEEKLFF. The CDR3 DNA follows: TGTGCCAGCAGACCAGGGGTCGAGGAAAAACTGTTTTTT. The full variable domain, with the rest looked up from reference TRBV28 and TRBJ1-4, is DVKVTQSSRYLVKRTGEKVFLECVQDMDHENMFWYRQDPGLGLRLIYFSYDVKMKEKGDIPEGYSVSREKKERFSLILESASTNQTSMYLCASRPGVEEKLFFGSGTQLSVL.